The 21 T cell receptor beta chains listed next were all sequenced from one sample in a study of early T cells in non-severe SARS-CoV-2 infection listed by TCRdb under 2021. Libraries came from 5' RACE. The sequencer listed for this sample is NextSeq 500. TCRdb redid the processing of the public reads, applying fastp at Q25 and MiXCR, and retained in-frame beta chains. All rows with the same CDR3 protein become a single entry with the most common DNA and genes. In this sample the table shows approximately 60,000 distinct CDR3 sequences, roughly an eighth of which occur a single time. Around 1.4% of the sample is held by the ten biggest clonotypes. Sequenced sample: whole blood. The receptor source for this set is an adult who was a healthcare worker with PCR-confirmed SARS-CoV-2 infection or an uninfected control (not recorded which).

This clonotype was counted between two and nine times. This rearrangement joins TRBV7-2 to TRBJ2-5; D remains ambiguous. Germline V gene lookup returns CDR1 SGHTA and CDR2 FQGNSA. This CDR3 is 14 amino acids long. V shed 1 base and J shed 1 base, with 7 bases lying between them. This CDR3 reads CASSLGSTQETQYF. The CDR3, as DNA: TGTGCCAGCAGCTTAGGCAGTACCCAAGAGACCCAGTACTTC.

The table lists this clonotype with a few counts. The chain combines TRBV7-2 with TRBJ2-1, with 13 bases identical to TRBD2. The CDR3 runs 14 residues. V lost 5 bases and J lost 13; bases outside the gene matches: 8. Per germline, CDR1 SGHTA and CDR2 FQGNSA. The CDR3 region has the DNA TGTGCCAGCAGCCACGGACTAGCGGGGGCTACACAGTTCTTC. Translation: CASSHGLAGATQFF.

The chain recombines TRBV29-1 with TRBJ2-3; D is perhaps TRBD1 (5 bases). This CDR3 has 11 residues. Trimming shortened V by 6 bases and J by 8 bases, and 12 bases separated the two germline ends. The V gene's germline CDR1 is SQVTM and CDR2 ANQGSEA. This CDR3 is CSVAQESTQYF. The CDR3, as DNA: TGCAGCGTAGCACAGGAGAGTACGCAGTATTTT.

This sequence joins TRBV28 and TRBJ2-7; TRBD2 matches at 10 bases. V was pared by 3 bases and J by 5 bases, with 7 bases of the junction left unmatched. Germline CDR1 MDHEN, CDR2 SYDVKM. The CDR3 length is 15 residues. The CDR3 DNA sequence: TGTGCCAGCAGTTTGTCTAGCGGGGGCCCCAACGAGCAGTACTTC. Its protein is CASSLSSGGPNEQYF.

At least ten counts were recorded for this clonotype. This chain links TRBV6-6 with TRBJ2-5, with 12 bases aligning to TRBD2. CDR1 MNHNY and CDR2 SVGAGI come from the germline V gene (reference sequence). The length of the CDR3 is 14 residues. V shed 6 bases and J 5 bases; nucleotides not matched to a gene: 4. CDR3 sequence reads: CASSWTSGEETQYF. The CDR3, as DNA: TGTGCCAGCAGCTGGACTAGCGGGGAGGAGACCCAGTACTTC.

This clonotype has just a few counts. This chain uses TRBV20-1 with TRBJ1-2; D might be TRBD1 (6 bases). V lost 5 bases and J 4 bases, leaving 11 bases between the germline ends. The germline gives CDR1 DFQATT, CDR2 SNEGSKA (reference sequence). CDR3 size: 12 residues. This CDR3 reads CSAVTGSYGYTF. CDR3 bases: TGCAGTGCTGTCACAGGGTCCTATGGCTACACCTTC.

The V call is TRBV11-2, the J call TRBJ2-7, with TRBD1 matching over 7 bases. Trimming cost V 2 bases and J 6 bases; bases outside gene matches: 4. The CDR3 covers 13 residues. CDR1 and CDR2 (germline): SGHAT, FQNNGV. CDR3 nucleotide sequence: TGTGCCAGCAGCTTACCACAGGGGTTCGAGCAGTACTTC. It codes for CASSLPQGFEQYF.

This clonotype was recorded at least ten times. The chain joins TRBV20-1 to TRBJ2-5; 13 bases line up with TRBD2. Germline assignment: CDR1 DFQATT and CDR2 SNEGSKA (reference sequence). J was trimmed by 7 bases and V by 6 bases; bases with no gene match: 17. The CDR3 extends over 17 amino acids. In nucleotides, the CDR3 is TGCAGTGCCGTACCGGGACTAGCGGGGACCTCAGCGGGGACCCAGTACTTC. It is translated as CSAVPGLAGTSAGTQYF.

The rearrangement joins TRBV5-1 to TRBJ1-1; TRBD1 is a possible D gene (5 bases). The CDR3 has 14 amino acids. Looked up from germline, CDR1 is SGHRS and CDR2 is YFSETQ. V was pared by 0 bases and J by 8 bases, with 14 bases between. The CDR3 nucleotides are TGCGCCAGCAGCTTGGAGGGCAGGGCCGACGAAGCTTTCTTT. It specifies CASSLEGRADEAFF. Filled out from reference TRBV5-1 and TRBJ1-1, the complete variable domain reads KAGVTQTPRYLIKTRGQQVTLSCSPISGHRSVSWYQQTPGQGLQFLFEYFSETQRNKGNFPGRFSGRQFSNSRSEMNVSTLELGDSALYLCASSLEGRADEAFFGQGTRLTVV.

This clonotype was counted a single time. V and J are TRBV3-1 and TRBJ1-1; a possible D gene is TRBD1 (6 bases). V lost 6 bases to trimming and J lost 3 bases, with 11 bases between them. This CDR3 has 13 residues. Germline loops: CDR1 LGHDT, CDR2 YNNKEL (reference sequence). As DNA, the CDR3 is TGTGCCAGCAGGCTACAGGGATACACTGAAGCTTTCTTT. Translating it yields CASRLQGYTEAFF.

This clonotype was seen at least ten times. The gene calls are TRBV10-3 and TRBJ1-2, with 9 bases that match TRBD1. Trimming removed 6 bases from V and 2 bases from J; junction bases left unmatched: 7. The CDR3 runs to 15 residues. Germline assignment: CDR1 ENHRY and CDR2 SYGVKD. CDR3 amino acids: CAIREGQGENYGYTF. CDR3 bases: TGTGCCATCAGAGAGGGACAGGGTGAGAACTATGGCTACACCTTC.

This clonotype was recorded at least ten times. The rearrangement uses TRBV6-6 and TRBJ2-7; no definite D call. V was pared by 5 bases and J by 5 bases, with 16 bases between. In germline, CDR1 is MNHNY, CDR2 SVGAGI (reference sequence). CDR3 length: 14 residues. CDR3 bases: TGTGCCAGCAGTACGGTCCTCTTAGGGAACGAGCAGTACTTC. Translated: CASSTVLLGNEQYF.

This clonotype appeared many times. The V gene is TRBV14, the J gene TRBJ2-1, with 7 positions matching TRBD2. The CDR3 length is 12 residues. Looked up from germline, CDR1 is SGHDN and CDR2 is FVKESK. J lost 14 bases, V lost 8 bases, and 12 bases had no gene match. CDR3 in amino acids: CASAGDLPGEFF. CDR3 nucleotide sequence: TGTGCCAGCGCGGGAGATCTACCAGGAGAGTTCTTC.

This clonotype has ten or more counts. The rearrangement uses TRBV6-1 and TRBJ1-2; tentatively, D is TRBD1 (5 bases). Looked up from germline, CDR1 is MNHNS and CDR2 is SASEGT. Trimming took 11 bases from V and 6 from J, leaving 19 bases between them. The CDR3 consists of 13 residues. The CDR3 protein is CAVQTGTGNGYTF. The CDR3 DNA reads TGTGCCGTACAGACCGGGACCGGTAATGGCTACACCTTC.

This clonotype occurred a few times. V gene TRBV29-1 combines with J gene TRBJ1-1, with D perhaps matching TRBD1 (5 bases). This CDR3 has 12 residues. The V and J ends lost 5 bases and 5 bases respectively, with 12 bases between them. The germline V gene has CDR1 SQVTM and CDR2 ANQGSEA. CDR3 in amino acids: CSVLTVGTEAFF. CDR3 sequence (DNA): TGCAGCGTTTTGACAGTGGGGACTGAAGCTTTCTTT.

This clonotype appeared a few times. Compared with germline, one end of the junction differs, possibly owing to a read error. The V call is TRBV7-2, the J call TRBJ1-3; no firm D call. This CDR3 is 18 amino acids long. Germline CDR1 and CDR2: SGHTA and FQGNSA. This chain's CDR3 is CASSLFPPGFHSENTIYF. CDR3 bases: TGTGCCAGCAGCTTATTTCCTCCGGGGTTCCACTCTGAAAACACCATATATTTT.

In the case of this clonotype: One junction end does not reproduce the germline sequence, and a read error may be involved. The J gene is TRBJ2-1, the V gene TRBV10-3; tentatively, D is TRBD1 or TRBD2 (5 bases each). Germline-derived CDR1 and CDR2 are ENHRY and SYGVKD. This CDR3 has 14 residues. In DNA, the CDR3 is TGTGTCATCAGCCCGTTGAGGGGCAACAATGAGCAGTTCTTC. Its translation is CVISPLRGNNEQFF.

Ten or more counts support this clonotype. The chain couples TRBV11-2 to TRBJ2-1; tentatively, D is TRBD1 (5 bases). The CDR3 loop spans 15 amino acids. Germline CDR1 and CDR2: SGHAT and FQNNGV. V lost 3 bases to trimming and J lost 10 bases, with 19 bases between them. Written as DNA, the CDR3 is TGTGCCAGCAGCTTGGACACTGCAAACGCGGTGGAGCAGTTCTTC. This translates into CASSLDTANAVEQFF.

This chain connects TRBV9 to TRBJ1-1, with D perhaps TRBD1 (5 bases). The CDR3 consists of 15 residues. The V end lost 4 bases, the J end lost 4 bases, and 17 bases lay between the germline ends. Germline CDR1 is SGDLS and CDR2 is YYNGEE. CDR3 protein: CASSPHGGGGTEAFF. CDR3 nucleotide sequence: TGTGCCAGCAGCCCCCATGGGGGTGGGGGCACTGAAGCTTTCTTT.

This rearrangement joins TRBV6-2 or TRBV6-3 to TRBJ1-1; D not certain. Trimming left V 2 bases short and J 9 bases short, with 16 bases between. The germline V gene has CDR1 MNHEY and CDR2 SVGEGT. This CDR3 contains 14 residues. The CDR3 DNA reads as TGTGCCAGCAGTTACGGCGGAGTCCGGTCACAAGCTTTCTTT. Translation: CASSYGGVRSQAFF.

This clonotype was recorded at least ten times. This chain joins TRBV2 and TRBJ2-3, with D possibly TRBD2 on 5 matching bases. Germline values: CDR1 SNHLY, CDR2 FYNNEI. Trimming removed 8 bases at V and 2 bases at J, with 20 bases between. CDR3 length: 16 residues. The CDR3 DNA sequence: TGTGCCAGCGGGAAAAGGACGGGAATGAACACAGATACGCAGTATTTT. The encoded protein is CASGKRTGMNTDTQYF.